This T cell receptor beta chain was captured by sequencing in a study of T cell responses to AZD1222 COVID-19 vaccine. To note about this clone: No antigen is known for it.

Looked up from germline, CDR1 is SGHNT and CDR2 is YYREEE (reference sequence). The CDR3 is 18 residues long. V was shortened by 0 bases and J by 0 bases, with 13 bases between the two germline ends. This table comes from immunoSEQ multiplex PCR, and its TCRdb copy is limited to in-frame clones, with some not included. The table lists roughly 150,000 clones, 85% to 90% of them singletons. Study-wide findings and caveats: Sampling that yielded the repertoires occurred only after the peak T cell response. Females made up more of the donors, who were largely white British, and clonal diversity may have come out too low.

V usage is TRBV5-4 and J usage is TRBJ2-6; D is tentatively TRBD1 or TRBD2 (5 bases each). The sequence was collected from an adult who received the AZD1222 COVID-19 vaccine. The material was peripheral blood, obtained 28 days after the second AZD1222 dose. The CDR3 DNA reads as TGTGCCAGCAGCTTGGCCCGGGACGCAAGCTCTGGGGCCAACGTCCTGACTTTC. It codes for CASSLARDASSGANVLTF.